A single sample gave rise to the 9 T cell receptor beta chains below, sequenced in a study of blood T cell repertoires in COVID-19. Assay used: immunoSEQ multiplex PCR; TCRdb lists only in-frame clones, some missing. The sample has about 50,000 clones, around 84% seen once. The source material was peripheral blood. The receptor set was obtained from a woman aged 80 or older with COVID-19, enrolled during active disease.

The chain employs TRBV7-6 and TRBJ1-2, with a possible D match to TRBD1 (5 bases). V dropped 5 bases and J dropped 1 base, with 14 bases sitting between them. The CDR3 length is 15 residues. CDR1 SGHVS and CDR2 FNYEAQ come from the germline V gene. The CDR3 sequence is CASSPQEGRNYGYTF. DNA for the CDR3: TGTGCCAGCAGCCCCCAGGAGGGGCGTAACTATGGCTACACCTTC. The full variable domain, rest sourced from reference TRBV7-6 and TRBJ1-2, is GAGVSQSPRYKVTKRGQDVALRCDPISGHVSLYWYRQALGQGPEFLTYFNYEAQQDKSGLPNDRFSAERPEGSISTLTIQRTEQRDSAMYRCASSPQEGRNYGYTFGSGTRLTVV.

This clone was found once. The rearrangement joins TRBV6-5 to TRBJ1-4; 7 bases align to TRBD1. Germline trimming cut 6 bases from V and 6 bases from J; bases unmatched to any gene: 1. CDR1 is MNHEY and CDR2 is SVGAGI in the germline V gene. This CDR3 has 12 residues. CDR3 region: CASRGGYEKLFF. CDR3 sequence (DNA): TGTGCCAGCAGAGGGGGCTATGAAAAACTGTTTTTT.

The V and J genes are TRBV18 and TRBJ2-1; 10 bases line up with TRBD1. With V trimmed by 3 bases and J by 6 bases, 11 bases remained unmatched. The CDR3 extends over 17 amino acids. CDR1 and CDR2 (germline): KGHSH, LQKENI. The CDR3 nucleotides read TGTGCCAGCTCACCGGGATGGGACAGGGGACGACTCAATGAGCAGTTCTTC. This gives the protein CASSPGWDRGRLNEQFF.

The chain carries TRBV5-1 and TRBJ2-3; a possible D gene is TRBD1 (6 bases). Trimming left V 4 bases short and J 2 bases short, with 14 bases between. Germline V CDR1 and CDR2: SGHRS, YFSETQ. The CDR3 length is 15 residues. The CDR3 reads CASSRDNLPTDTQYF. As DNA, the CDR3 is TGCGCCAGCAGCCGGGACAACCTCCCCACAGATACGCAGTATTTT.

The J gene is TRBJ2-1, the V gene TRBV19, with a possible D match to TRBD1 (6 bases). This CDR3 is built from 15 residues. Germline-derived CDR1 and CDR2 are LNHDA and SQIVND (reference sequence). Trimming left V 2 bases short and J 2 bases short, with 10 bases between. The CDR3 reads CASSINYRAYNEQFF. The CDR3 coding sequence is TGTGCCAGTAGTATAAACTACAGGGCCTACAATGAGCAGTTCTTC.

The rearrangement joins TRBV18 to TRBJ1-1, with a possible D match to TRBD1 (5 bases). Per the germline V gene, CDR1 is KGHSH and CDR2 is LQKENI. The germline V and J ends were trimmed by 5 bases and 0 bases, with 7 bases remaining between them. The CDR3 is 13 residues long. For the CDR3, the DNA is TGTGCCAGCTCAGAGACAGTGAACACTGAAGCTTTCTTT. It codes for CASSETVNTEAFF.

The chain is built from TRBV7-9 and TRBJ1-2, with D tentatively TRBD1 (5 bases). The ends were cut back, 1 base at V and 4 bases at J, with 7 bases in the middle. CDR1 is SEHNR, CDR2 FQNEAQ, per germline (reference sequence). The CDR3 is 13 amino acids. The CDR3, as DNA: TGTGCCAGCAGCTTAGGACAGCCCTATGGCTACACCTTC. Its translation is CASSLGQPYGYTF. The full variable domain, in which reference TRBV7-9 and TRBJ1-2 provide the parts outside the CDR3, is DTGVSQNPRHKITKRGQNVTFRCDPISEHNRLYWYRQTLGQGPEFLTYFQNEAQLEKSRLLSDRFSAERPKGSFSTLEIQRTEQGDSAMYLCASSLGQPYGYTFGSGTRLTVV.

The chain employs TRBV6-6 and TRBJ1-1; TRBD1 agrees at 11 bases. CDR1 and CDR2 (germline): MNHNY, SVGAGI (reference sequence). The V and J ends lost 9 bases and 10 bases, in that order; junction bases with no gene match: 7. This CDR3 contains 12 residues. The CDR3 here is CASVMDRGRAFF. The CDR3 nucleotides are TGTGCCAGTGTGATGGACAGGGGGCGAGCTTTCTTT.

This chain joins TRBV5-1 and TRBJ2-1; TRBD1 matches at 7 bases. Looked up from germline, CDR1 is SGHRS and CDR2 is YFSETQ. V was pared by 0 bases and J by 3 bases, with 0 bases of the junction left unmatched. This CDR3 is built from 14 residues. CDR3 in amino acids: CASSLGQGYNEQFF. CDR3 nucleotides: TGCGCCAGCAGCTTGGGACAGGGCTACAATGAGCAGTTCTTC.